The T cell receptor gamma chain under discussion was sequenced for a study of intestinal T cells in coeliac disease. For each case, the template was genomic DNA from ten approximately 5-µm formalin-fixed paraffin-embedded scrolls. LymphoTrack primers amplified TRG sequences from approximately 0.2 ug of biopsy DNA. TCRdb repeated clone calling on the multiplex PCR reads with CATT. The sample contains about 800 gamma-chain clones, more than 50% of which appear only once. Germline CDR1 and CDR2: VENAVY and YDSYNSRV. Trimming cost V 1 base and J 8 bases; bases outside gene matches: 7. The CDR3 is 14 residues long.

The sequencing input was a duodenal biopsy. The receptor comes from a human donor with celiac disease. The chain recombines TRGV8 with TRGJP1. The CDR3 bases are TGTGCCACCTGGGATAGAGGGGCGGGTTGGTTCAAGATATTT. It yields the protein CATWDRGAGWFKIF.